These 21 T cell receptor beta chains originate from one sample sequenced in a study of blood T cell repertoires in COVID-19. Profiling relied on immunoSEQ multiplex PCR, and the TCRdb table lists in-frame clones only, not all of them. The table shows around 300,000 clones, with more than 80% occurring only once. The sequencing input was peripheral blood. Receptors were obtained from a woman aged 45-60 years with COVID-19, enrolled during active disease.

CDR3 nucleotides: TGTGCCAGCAGTTCGAGACAGGGGAGGACTGAAGCTTTCTTT. As protein: CASSSRQGRTEAFF. The J gene is TRBJ1-1, the V gene TRBV6-5; the match to TRBD1 covers 8 bases. V shed 4 bases and J 5 bases; nucleotides not matched to a gene: 6. The CDR3 consists of 14 residues. The germline CDR1 and CDR2 sequences are MNHEY and SVGAGI.

The rearrangement joins TRBV6-5 to TRBJ2-5; 8 bases are shared with TRBD1. J was trimmed by 3 bases and V by 7 bases; bases with no gene match: 10. Germline V gives CDR1 MNHEY, CDR2 SVGAGI. The CDR3 totals 15 residues. This CDR3 reads CASIALTGVKETQYF. Written as DNA, the CDR3 is TGTGCCAGCATTGCCTTGACAGGGGTAAAAGAGACCCAGTACTTC.

This clone appeared a few times. This sequence joins TRBV5-1 and TRBJ2-7; 8 bases agree with TRBD1. The CDR3 is made up of 15 amino acids. The V gene's germline CDR1 is SGHRS and CDR2 YFSETQ. J gave up 4 bases and V 4 bases, and 10 bases lay outside the gene matches. CDR3 nucleotides: TGCGCCAGCAGCCTCGGACAGGGCAGCACATACGAGCAGTACTTC. Protein sequence: CASSLGQGSTYEQYF.

The chain links TRBV10-2 to TRBJ1-1; 11 bases match TRBD1. V shed 8 bases and J 1 base; nucleotides not matched to a gene: 18. Germline-derived CDR1 and CDR2 are WSHSY and SAAADI. The CDR3 runs to 19 residues. The CDR3 sequence: CASFPLAGTGGSRNTEAFF. In DNA, the CDR3 is TGCGCCAGCTTTCCCCTCGCCGGGACAGGGGGATCGCGGAACACTGAAGCTTTCTTT.

This chain links TRBV29-1 with TRBJ2-7; 8 positions match TRBD2. Germline values: CDR1 SQVTM, CDR2 ANQGSEA. The ends lost 6 bases at V and 2 bases at J; junction bases unmatched: 3. The CDR3 has 12 amino acids. The CDR3 DNA is TGCAGCGTCGGGGGGGAACCCTACGAGCAGTACTTC. Its protein product is CSVGGEPYEQYF.

V is TRBV27 and J is TRBJ1-2; 10 bases line up with TRBD1. V lost 6 bases to trimming and J lost 2 bases; unmatched junction nucleotides: 3. This CDR3 comprises 14 residues. The germline V gene has CDR1 MNHEY and CDR2 SMNVEV (reference sequence). The CDR3 here is CASRDRGTNYGYTF. The CDR3 DNA follows: TGTGCCAGCAGGGACAGGGGGACGAACTATGGCTACACCTTC.

The chain combines TRBV7-9 with TRBJ2-1, with TRBD2 matching 7 bases. Germline values: CDR1 SEHNR, CDR2 FQNEAQ (reference sequence). This CDR3 contains 15 residues. With 5 bases clipped from V and 5 bases from J, the junction kept 9 bases outside the gene matches. The CDR3 DNA reads TGTGCCAGCAGCCCCCGAGGGAGGGCAGACAATGAGCAGTTCTTC. Translated: CASSPRGRADNEQFF.

The chain has TRBV6-5 and TRBJ1-1; D uncertain. The CDR3 totals 15 residues. V was clipped by 0 bases and J by 2 bases, with 10 bases between them. CDR1 and CDR2 (germline): MNHEY, SVGAGI. CDR3 DNA: TGTGCCAGCAGTTACTCTTTACTGATAAACACTGAAGCTTTCTTT. Its protein product is CASSYSLLINTEAFF.

The chain employs TRBV6-1 and TRBJ1-2, with D tentatively TRBD1 (5 bases). Deletions cut 3 bases from V and 4 bases from J, with 6 bases between. This CDR3 region has 12 residues. Germline V gives CDR1 MNHNS, CDR2 SASEGT. CDR3 protein: CASSDQGYGYTF. The CDR3 bases are TGTGCCAGCAGTGACCAGGGCTATGGCTACACCTTC.

The chain couples TRBV4-2 to TRBJ2-1; the match to TRBD2 covers 9 bases. The length of the CDR3 is 15 residues. The germline V gene encodes CDR1 LGHNA and CDR2 YNFKEQ. After removal of 1 base from V and 5 bases from J, the junction contained 3 bases not matched to a gene. As DNA, the CDR3 is TGTGCCAGCAGCCAAGTTCTAGCGGGACACAATGAGCAGTTCTTC. Protein product: CASSQVLAGHNEQFF.

The chain uses TRBV4-3 and TRBJ1-1; the D gene is possibly TRBD1 (5 bases). Germline CDR1 and CDR2: LGHNA and YSLEER. The CDR3 runs 14 residues. The ends were cut back, 4 bases at V and 3 bases at J, with 12 bases in the middle. The CDR3 sequence is CASSPFRGHTEAFF. CDR3 sequence (DNA): TGCGCCAGCAGCCCATTTAGGGGCCACACTGAAGCTTTCTTT.

The V call is TRBV7-9, the J call TRBJ2-7, with TRBD1 as a possible D gene (6 bases). This CDR3 spans 14 amino acids. V was trimmed by 5 bases and J by 2 bases, leaving 13 bases between them. Germline loops: CDR1 SEHNR, CDR2 FQNEAQ (reference sequence). In DNA, the CDR3 is TGTGCCAGCAGCCACCGGGACATCACCTACGAGCAGTACTTC. Translated, it gives CASSHRDITYEQYF.

V gene TRBV19 combines with J gene TRBJ2-7; 9 bases align to TRBD2. The CDR3 consists of 15 residues. The germline CDR1 and CDR2 sequences are LNHDA and SQIVND (reference sequence). Trimming removed 7 bases from V and 6 bases from J; junction bases left unmatched: 13. CDR3 nucleotide sequence: TGTGCCAGTAAGGCGGTACTAGCGGGTCCCTCCGAGCAGTACTTC. Amino acids: CASKAVLAGPSEQYF.

This clone was seen only once. V is TRBV6-5 and J is TRBJ1-2; D not resolved. Trimming shortened V by 6 bases and J by 7 bases, and 18 bases separated the two germline ends. CDR1 is MNHEY and CDR2 is SVGAGI in the germline V gene. This CDR3 contains 14 residues. In DNA, the CDR3 is TGTGCCAGCAGCCCCGACACTACTCGGGGTGGCTACACCTTC. It codes for CASSPDTTRGGYTF.

The chain combines TRBV27 with TRBJ2-5; no clear D gene. CDR3 length equals 14 residues. CDR1 and CDR2 (germline): MNHEY, SMNVEV (reference sequence). The CDR3 region has the DNA TGTGCTACCGGCGGTACAACTAACATCGAGACCCAGTACTTC. Its protein is CATGGTTNIETQYF.

The chain uses TRBV4-2 and TRBJ1-3; D call uncertain. Germline V lookup: CDR1 LGHNA, CDR2 YNFKEQ. The CDR3 length is 19 residues. The V gene lost 4 bases and the J gene lost 0 bases, with 22 bases spanning the gap. CDR3 bases: TGTGCCAGCAGCCGCCGGACTCCTTCGCCTTCCGACTCTGGAAACACCATATATTTT. Encoded protein: CASSRRTPSPSDSGNTIYF.

The CDR3 here is CSVEIPGEQYF. CDR3 nucleotide sequence: TGCAGCGTTGAAATTCCGGGCGAGCAGTACTTC. V is TRBV29-1 and J is TRBJ2-7, with D uncertain. This CDR3 is 11 amino acids long. Germline CDR1 reads SQVTM; CDR2 reads ANQGSEA. V shed 2 bases and J shed 6 bases, with 8 bases lying between them.

The rearrangement links TRBV10-3 to TRBJ2-1, with TRBD2 identical over 7 bases. The CDR3 is 15 residues long. The junction had 6 bases not matched to a gene; V was cut back by 6 bases and J by 1 base. Germline values: CDR1 ENHRY, CDR2 SYGVKD. The CDR3 DNA follows: TGTGCCATCAGCGCTAGCGGAACTTCCTACAATGAGCAGTTCTTC. Residues: CAISASGTSYNEQFF.

The chain uses TRBV3-1 (or the pseudogene TRBV3-2) and TRBJ1-2, with 7 nucleotides matching TRBD1. V dropped 3 bases and J dropped 7; count of bases not matched to a gene: 11. The CDR3 is 15 residues long. Germline V gene data show CDR1 as LGHDT and CDR2 as YNNKEL (reference sequence). The CDR3 nucleotides read TGTGCCAGCAGCCACACCGACAGGGTAGTAGGTGGCTACACCTTC. Translation: CASSHTDRVVGGYTF.

This clone was counted once. V is TRBV9 and J is TRBJ2-7, with 9 nucleotides matching TRBD2. The CDR3 spans 15 residues. The germline gives CDR1 SGDLS, CDR2 YYNGEE. V shed 5 bases, J shed 5 bases, and the junction held 11 bases outside the gene matches. The CDR3 reads CASSVRAGGPHEQYF. Written as DNA, the CDR3 is TGTGCCAGCAGTGTTCGAGCGGGAGGACCCCACGAGCAGTACTTC.

The table lists this clone with a few counts. The V gene is TRBV3-1 (or the pseudogene TRBV3-2), the J gene TRBJ2-1, with TRBD2 matching over 7 bases. The CDR3 loop spans 19 amino acids. The V and J ends lost 1 base and 4 bases, in that order; junction bases with no gene match: 16. Germline CDR1 LGHDT, CDR2 YNNKEL (reference sequence). Here the CDR3 DNA reads TGTGCCAGCAGCCAAGCAGGAAAAACCCCGGGACTACCTTACAATGAGCAGTTCTTC. This codes for CASSQAGKTPGLPYNEQFF.